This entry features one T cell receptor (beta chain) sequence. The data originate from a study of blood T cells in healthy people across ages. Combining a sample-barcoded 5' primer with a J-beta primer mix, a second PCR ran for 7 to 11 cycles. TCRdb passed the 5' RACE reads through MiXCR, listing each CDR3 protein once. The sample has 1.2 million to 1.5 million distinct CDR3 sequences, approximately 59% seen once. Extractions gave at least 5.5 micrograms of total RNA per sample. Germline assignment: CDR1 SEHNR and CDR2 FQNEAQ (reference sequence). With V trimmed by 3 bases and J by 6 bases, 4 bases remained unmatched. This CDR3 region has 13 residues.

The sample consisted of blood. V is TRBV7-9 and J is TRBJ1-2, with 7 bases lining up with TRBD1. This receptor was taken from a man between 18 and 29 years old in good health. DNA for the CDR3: TGTGCCAGCAGCTTGTATCAGGGGGATGGCTACACCTTC. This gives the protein CASSLYQGDGYTF.